The entry below gives a single T cell receptor beta chain sequence along with its context. The antigen is not known. The sample carries other DNA sequences with the same CDR3. This sample stems from a study of cytomegalovirus exposure and HLA in healthy donors. PCR used 60 Vbeta primers and 13 Jbeta primers. Profiled with immunoSEQ multiplex PCR; TCRdb holds only in-frame clones, not every one. This table has about 200,000 clones, approximately 12% appearing once. Study-wide points: The presence/absence work took it that sequencing depth was about the same across donors. The listing of 150 or so TCR beta chains classed them as cytomegalovirus-associated.

With 4 bases removed from V and 4 bases from J, the gap between germline ends came to 8 bases. The CDR3 sequence is 13 residues long. Germline V gene data show CDR1 as KGHSH and CDR2 as LQKENI. The chain has TRBV18 and TRBJ2-1, with no clear D. The clonotype was recovered from a man between 50 and 59 years old in good health and CMV-seropositive. Sample: PBMCs. In DNA, the CDR3 is TGTGCCAGCTCACTTGGGCCATACAATGAGCAGTTCTTC. This codes for CASSLGPYNEQFF.